This T cell receptor beta chain originates from a study of blood T cell repertoires in COVID-19. Turning to the study itself: The origin of the acute and convalescent COVID-19 samples was the United States, Italy and Spain. T cells, B-cell-depleted T cells, or PBMCs supplied cDNA or gDNA.

Authors' analysis steps: Reference gene primer amplification gave nucleated cell count estimates. The data were produced by immunoSEQ multiplex PCR, yet TCRdb's version contains in-frame clones alone and is incomplete. V and J calls and clone size are as listed in that table; D and trimming were resolved from the DNA. Of about 260,000 clones in the sample, about 89% were seen once. V was clipped by 4 bases and J by 3 bases; unmatched bases: 10. Germline CDR1 LNHDA, CDR2 SQIVND (reference sequence). The CDR3 runs to 16 residues. The TCR sequence derives from a woman aged 40 to 55 who had recovered from COVID-19. Sequencing was performed on peripheral blood. The chain joins TRBV19 to TRBJ2-3; TRBD2 aligns across 7 bases. The CDR3 is CASSTRGDGVTDTQYF. CDR3 nucleotide sequence: TGTGCCAGTAGTACCCGGGGGGACGGCGTTACAGATACGCAGTATTTT.